One sample yielded the 17 T cell receptor beta chains listed below, sequenced in a study of cytomegalovirus exposure and HLA in healthy donors. PCR employed 60 Vbeta and 13 Jbeta primers. Using immunoSEQ multiplex PCR, the repertoire was profiled, and TCRdb retains in-frame clones only, with some absent. Of roughly 180,000 clones listed, approximately 81% were seen once; the top ten hold 1%. What was sequenced was PBMCs. Source of these receptors: a boy aged 2 to 9 in good health and CMV-seronegative.

The rearrangement uses TRBV7-9 and TRBJ2-3, with 9 bases identical to TRBD1. The CDR3 extends over 17 amino acids. The J segment lost 4 bases and the V segment lost 6 bases, leaving 14 bases of the junction unmatched. Germline V gene lookup returns CDR1 SEHNR and CDR2 FQNEAQ (reference sequence). This CDR3 reads CASSSSRDRETPDTQYF. The CDR3 DNA follows: TGTGCCAGCAGTTCGAGTCGGGACAGGGAAACCCCAGATACGCAGTATTTT.

This chain links TRBV28 with TRBJ1-5; D uncertain. V was shortened by 6 bases and J by 4 bases, with 7 bases between the two germline ends. The CDR3 contains 12 residues. CDR1 and CDR2 (germline): MDHEN, SYDVKM. The CDR3 sequence is CASSFTNQPQHF. The CDR3, as DNA: TGTGCCAGCAGCTTCACAAATCAGCCCCAGCATTTT.

J is TRBJ1-6 and V is TRBV25-1; D is perhaps TRBD1 (5 bases). CDR3 length equals 15 residues. V lost 1 base and J 12 bases, leaving 16 bases between the germline ends. Looked up from germline, CDR1 is MGHDK and CDR2 is SYGVNS. The CDR3 here is CASSEWGDPHRPLHF. CDR3 sequence (DNA): TGTGCCAGCAGTGAATGGGGGGACCCGCATAGACCCCTCCACTTT.

This chain connects TRBV18 to TRBJ1-1, with a tentative D call TRBD1 (5 bases). V was shortened by 3 bases and J by 2 bases, with 10 bases between the two germline ends. The CDR3 consists of 14 residues. Germline values: CDR1 KGHSH, CDR2 LQKENI. CDR3 nucleotide sequence: TGTGCCAGCTCACCTACAGGCCAAAACACTGAAGCTTTCTTT. Translated: CASSPTGQNTEAFF.

The CDR3 DNA follows: TGTGCCAGCCTCCTGGCACAGAGACATAATGAAAAACTGTTTTTT. Its protein is CASLLAQRHNEKLFF. This chain connects TRBV2 to TRBJ1-4; D call uncertain. Per the germline V gene, CDR1 is SNHLY and CDR2 is FYNNEI. CDR3 size: 15 residues. Trimming left V 8 bases short and J 4 bases short, with 17 bases between. The full variable domain, rest sourced from reference TRBV2 and TRBJ1-4, is EPEVTQTPSHQVTQMGQEVILRCVPISNHLYFYWYRQILGQKVEFLVSFYNNEISEKSEIFDDQFSVERPDGSNFTLKIRSTKLEDSAMYFCASLLAQRHNEKLFFGSGTQLSVL.

This chain links TRBV5-4 with TRBJ2-5, with a tentative D call TRBD2 (6 bases). Per the germline V gene, CDR1 is SGHNT and CDR2 is YYREEE (reference sequence). V dropped 4 bases and J dropped 5 bases, with 18 bases sitting between them. CDR3 length: 15 amino acids. The CDR3 loop is CASSAGTGPSETQYF. In DNA form, the CDR3 reads TGTGCCAGCAGCGCAGGGACTGGGCCATCGGAGACCCAGTACTTC.

This clone was found once. The chain carries TRBV10-3 and TRBJ2-7, with 8 bases lining up with TRBD1. J was trimmed by 3 bases and V by 6 bases; bases with no gene match: 4. This CDR3 is built from 13 residues. Per germline, CDR1 ENHRY and CDR2 SYGVKD. CDR3 region: CAISPDRDYEQYF. The CDR3 DNA follows: TGTGCCATCAGCCCGGACAGGGACTACGAGCAGTACTTC.

This clone was detected a few times. V is TRBV19 and J is TRBJ1-2; D ambiguous. In germline, CDR1 is LNHDA, CDR2 SQIVND (reference sequence). There are 15 residues in the CDR3. The V gene lost 5 bases and the J gene lost 2 bases, with 15 bases spanning the gap. CDR3 nucleotide sequence: TGTGCCAGTAGTCCCGGCGGGCTAGGAAACTATGGCTACACCTTC. Its protein product is CASSPGGLGNYGYTF.

The chain is built from TRBV6-6 and TRBJ2-1; TRBD2 matches 8 bases. CDR3 length: 16 residues. Trimming at V came to 5 bases and at J to 8 bases, leaving 14 bases not matched to a gene. CDR1 and CDR2 (germline): MNHNY, SVGAGI (reference sequence). The CDR3 protein is CASSQEPGLVIYEQFF. CDR3 bases: TGTGCCAGCAGTCAAGAGCCGGGACTAGTCATCTATGAGCAGTTCTTC.

The chain carries TRBV30 and TRBJ2-1; D not certain. Germline-derived CDR1 and CDR2 are GTSNPN and SVGIG (reference sequence). The V end was cut by 1 base, the J end by 0 bases, with 13 bases between. This CDR3 region has 16 residues. CDR3: CAWSALSYGSYNEQFF. CDR3 nucleotide sequence: TGTGCCTGGAGTGCCCTTTCATACGGCTCCTACAATGAGCAGTTCTTC.

J is TRBJ1-4 and V is TRBV7-9, with TRBD1 matching over 10 bases. V shed 4 bases, J shed 6 bases, and the junction held 2 bases outside the gene matches. Germline V CDR1 and CDR2: SEHNR, FQNEAQ (reference sequence). The CDR3 has 14 residues. The CDR3 spells CASSSTGGDEKLFF. Written as DNA, the CDR3 is TGTGCCAGCAGCTCGACAGGGGGCGATGAAAAACTGTTTTTT.

This chain uses TRBV5-1 with TRBJ2-5; TRBD2 matches 11 bases. TRBJ2-7 explains the end of the DNA better; the J call may be wrong. The CDR3 length is 16 residues. Looked up from germline, CDR1 is SGHRS and CDR2 is YFSETQ. This CDR3 reads CASSLEGLAVSYEQYF. CDR3 in DNA: TGCGCCAGCAGCCTGGAGGGACTAGCGGTCTCCTACGAGCAGTACTTC.

This sequence joins TRBV7-8 and TRBJ2-7; D remains ambiguous. The CDR3 length is 15 residues. Trimming left V 1 base short and J 0 bases short, with 10 bases between. CDR1 is SGHVS and CDR2 is FQNEAQ in the germline V gene. The DNA for the CDR3 is TGTGCCAGCAGCTTAGGTCTGGGCAGCTCCTACGAGCAGTACGTC. Its translation is CASSLGLGSSYEQYV.

The rearrangement uses TRBV27 and TRBJ2-5, with 9 bases lining up with TRBD1. The V segment lost 4 bases and the J segment 4 bases; nucleotides outside the gene matches: 10. Germline CDR1 and CDR2: MNHEY and SMNVEV (reference sequence). The CDR3 spans 16 residues. DNA of the CDR3: TGTGCCAGCAGTTCCGCCCGGACAGGGGAACGAGAGACCCAGTACTTC. It specifies CASSSARTGERETQYF.

The chain carries TRBV7-9 and TRBJ1-2, with 12 bases identical to TRBD1. Germline V gene data show CDR1 as SEHNR and CDR2 as FQNEAQ (reference sequence). Germline trimming cut 3 bases from V and 7 bases from J; bases unmatched to any gene: 6. The CDR3 is 15 residues long. The CDR3 here is CASSLEGQGAFGYTF. CDR3 bases: TGTGCCAGCAGCTTGGAGGGACAGGGGGCATTTGGCTACACCTTC.

This clone was seen once. The V call is TRBV7-9, the J call TRBJ2-7, with D possibly being TRBD2 (6 bases). Germline CDR1 SEHNR, CDR2 FQNEAQ (reference sequence). The CDR3 is 15 amino acids. V was pared by 7 bases and J by 3 bases, with 19 bases between. The CDR3 DNA is TGTGCCAGCACCCCGCGGGACCGGCGGTTCTACGAGCAGTACTTC. It yields the protein CASTPRDRRFYEQYF.

The chain links TRBV9 to TRBJ2-1; D is undetermined. This CDR3 has 15 residues. Germline lookup yields CDR1 SGDLS and CDR2 YYNGEE. V was shortened by 1 base and J by 2 bases, with 10 bases between the two germline ends. CDR3 sequence (DNA): TGTGCCAGCAGCGTATCCGGCGGTCCCTACAATGAGCAGTTCTTC. It specifies CASSVSGGPYNEQFF.